The text below deals with one T cell receptor beta chain. This receptor's antigen is unknown. Base qualities are not at hand, and no much larger clone is one base apart. The data were taken from a study of blood T cell repertoires in COVID-19 (TCRdb year 2020). General notes on the study: Samples covering the acute and convalescent phases of COVID-19 were provided by collaborators in the United States, Italy and Spain. Where HLA class I and class II types were available, the types were taken from metadata supplied by the sample provider, not from assay-based typing. The samples were drawn from two sources: the first 160 participants of the ongoing ImmuneRACE study, and 1,254 subjects contributed by 6 global collaborators. Subjects who had been exposed to COVID-19, were actively infected with it, or had recovered from it provided the deeply sampled blood TCRbeta repertoires that made up the dataset. The prospective study material was composed of cDNA or gDNA derived from T cells, B-cell-depleted T cells, or PBMCs. The repertoires were made available in a free public database intended to serve as a resource for research on the immune response to SARS-CoV-2. Nearly every sample came with metadata listing a de-identified subject ID, COVID-19 status, age in years and sex. Study-level results and caveats: The quantity of clinical and demographic metadata differed by source and by participant and was supplied without curation.

In the prospective study, participants were roughly 18 to 100 years old, resided in about 25 geographic areas of the United States, and were enrolled through a virtual design. Cohort assignment in the prospective study relied on participant-reported clinical history from a screening survey and a study questionnaire. Exposed participants were defined as having been in contact with someone with a PCR-confirmed or clinician-diagnosed COVID-19 case within 2 weeks of study entry. In the prospective study, mobile phlebotomists collected whole blood, serum and a nasopharyngeal or oropharyngeal swab from each participant. Over an approximately two-month period, participants in the prospective study had the option of providing additional blood draws and questionnaires. Prospective study blood samples were shipped either frozen or at room temperature before DNA extraction. TCRbeta CDR3 regions were amplified from genomic DNA using the immunoSEQ Assay, a bias-controlled multiplex PCR. On the study's bioinformatics: Nucleated cell counts per sample were estimated from amplification of reference gene primers within the assay. Sequence reads were collapsed and filtered to measure the absolute abundance of every unique TCRbeta CDR3 rearrangement. For each sample, productive Simpson clonality was calculated as the square root of Simpson's diversity index over productive rearrangements. Drawn from immuneACCESS, this table holds only the in-frame rearrangements with V and J called that TCRdb kept. Clones are partly lost; checked studies trace under half to an unresolved V gene and leave the rest unexplained. The V and J calls and the clone size are those of that table, but D and trimming were determined from the DNA. The sample table contains more than 300,000 clones; only one count was recorded for 90% to 95% of them. The ten largest account for just over 0.85% of the sample.

The source material was PBMCs or T cells enriched from blood (not recorded which). This sequence was found in a woman aged 40 to 50 who had been exposed to COVID-19.

The CDR3 protein is CASSFLGGVSYGYTF. The DNA is TGTGCCAGCAGTTTTCTCGGGGGGGTGAGCTATGGCTACACCTTC. The chain was built from TRBV6-5 and TRBJ1-2; TRBD1 is perhaps the D gene, given 5 matching bases. The germline ends are 16 bases apart after V is trimmed by 4 bases and J by 4 bases. Reading from cysteine to phenylalanine, the CDR3 counts 15 amino acids. Only the CDR3 region is kept as DNA, spanning 45 bases read in frame from base 1. Looking up the germline V gene yields CDR1 MNHEY and CDR2 SVGAGI.